This paragraph reports one T cell receptor beta chain. Under the authors' procedure: Amplification with reference gene primers provided the estimates of nucleated cell counts. Profiling relied on immunoSEQ multiplex PCR, and the TCRdb table lists in-frame clones only, not all of them. For V, J and clone size, that table is used; D and trimming come from the DNA. The sample has around 52,000 clones, 82% seen once. The data stem from a study of blood T cell repertoires in COVID-19. On the study more broadly: Researchers got acute and convalescent COVID-19 samples from the United States, Italy and Spain. Nucleic acid was either cDNA or gDNA, and it came from T cells, B-cell-depleted T cells, or PBMCs.

V lost 4 bases, J lost 6 bases, and 22 bases lay in between. There are 16 residues in the CDR3. Germline CDR1 reads SGDLS; CDR2 reads YYNGEE. The source material was peripheral blood. This receptor was taken from a woman in her fifties or sixties with acute or convalescent COVID-19. V and J are TRBV9 and TRBJ1-2; no clear D. Here the CDR3 reads CASSFLGGSSPHGYTF. In DNA, the CDR3 is TGTGCCAGCAGCTTCCTGGGAGGGTCCTCACCCCATGGCTACACCTTC.